This T cell receptor (beta chain) came from a study of blood T cell repertoires in COVID-19 (dated by TCRdb to 2020 to 2021). Notes on the research overall: Samples covering the acute and convalescent phases of COVID-19 were provided by collaborators in the United States, Italy and Spain. The material from the prospective study consisted of cDNA or gDNA derived from T cells, B-cell-depleted T cells, or PBMCs. The dataset comprised deeply sampled blood TCRbeta repertoires from subjects exposed to, actively infected with, or recovered from COVID-19. A freely available public database, intended as a resource for researchers studying the immune response to SARS-CoV-2, is where the repertoires were released. Samples came from the ongoing ImmuneRACE study (first 160 participants) plus 1,254 subjects from 6 global collaborators. A de-identified subject ID, COVID-19 status, age in years and sex were almost always included in the sample metadata. HLA class I and class II types, where available, came from metadata supplied by the sample provider rather than from assay-based typing. What the study reported, not specific to this receptor: The quantity of clinical and demographic metadata differed by source and by participant and was supplied without curation.

On this clone: Its antigen is unknown. No much larger clone exists at a distance of one base, and base qualities are not known.

The junction shows trimming of 5 bases on V and 8 bases on J, and the gene matches do not reach 2 bases of it. The CDR3 goes from the cysteine to the phenylalanine over 12 residues. The read is trimmed to its CDR3 DNA, 36 bases read in frame from base 1. TCRbeta CDR3 regions were amplified from genomic DNA by means of the immunoSEQ Assay, a bias-controlled multiplex PCR. The original methods were these. The number of nucleated cells in each sample was estimated by amplification of reference gene primers within the assay. Sequence reads were collapsed and filtered to measure the absolute abundance of every unique TCRbeta CDR3 rearrangement. For each sample, productive Simpson clonality was calculated as the square root of Simpson's diversity index across productive rearrangements. TCRdb carries this immuneACCESS record with in-frame sequences only. Its versions omit some clonotypes, under half of them owing to an unresolved V gene in the studies checked, with the rest unexplained. The V and J calls and clone size were taken over from that table, and D and trimming were inferred from the DNA. The sample has under 250,000 clones on record, about 87% of them singletons. The ten most abundant clones make up about 5.9% of the sample.

One collaborating source in Seattle enrolled patients during active infection and followed them longitudinally through the course of disease. Whole blood was collected in K2EDTA tubes by collaborating institutions according to the institutions' own protocols. Collaborator samples were shipped for TCRbeta analysis as frozen whole blood, isolated PBMCs, or DNA extracted from either sample type. This clonotype was obtained from a woman aged 25 to 39 with COVID-19, enrolled during active disease. The sequenced material came from peripheral blood. The V gene is TRBV12-3 or TRBV12-4 and the J gene is TRBJ1-2; TRBD1 fits 10 bases in the junction. CDR3 sequence: CASSKTGGGYTF. The sequence in DNA is TGTGCCAGCAGTAAGACAGGGGGCGGCTACACCTTC.